This is a list of T cell receptor beta chains from one sample in a study of molecular identifiers for immune sequencing clone quantification. One entry per CDR3 protein results from TCRdb running MiXCR on the PCR reads. The sample lists a few hundred thousand distinct CDR3 sequences, roughly a quarter occurring once. The sequencing input was naive CD8+ T cells from blood, with Jurkat cell RNA spiked in. Receptors were obtained from a human donor in good health. Some libraries in this study had Jurkat cell RNA spiked in. Each CDR3 is given with its conserved first and last residue. D genes are given only for firm matches. A clone size is listed for some rows: how often the clone was seen (once, few, many), or a class if it is expanded.

j_call: TRBJ2-5; v_call: TRBV29-1; d_call: .; clone_size: .; cdr3_nt: TGCAGCGTGCTCGACAGGGGAGGGGTCCAAGAGACCCAGTACTTC; cdr3_aa: CSVLDRGGVQETQYF
j_call: TRBJ2-5; v_call: TRBV27; d_call: .; clone_size: .; cdr3_nt: TGTGCCAGCAGTCCTATAGGCCCCACTCAAGAGACCCAGTACTTC; cdr3_aa: CASSPIGPTQETQYF
j_call: TRBJ2-2; v_call: TRBV7-6; d_call: .; clone_size: .; cdr3_nt: TGTGCCAGCGGCTCGGGACACCACACCGGGGAGCTGTTTTTT; cdr3_aa: CASGSGHHTGELFF
j_call: TRBJ2-7; v_call: TRBV7-2; d_call: .; clone_size: many; cdr3_nt: .; cdr3_aa: CASSFGAGVGEQYF
j_call: TRBJ2-5; v_call: TRBV7-2; d_call: .; clone_size: .; cdr3_nt: TGTGCCAGCAGTTACCCCGCGTTGGTGGGGGTCCAAGAGTCCCAGTACTTC; cdr3_aa: CASSYPALVGVQESQYF
j_call: TRBJ2-3; v_call: TRBV15; d_call: .; clone_size: .; cdr3_nt: TGTACCACCAGCAGAGATTCGGAGACGCAGTATTTT; cdr3_aa: CTTSRDSETQYF
j_call: TRBJ2-3; v_call: TRBV7-9; d_call: .; clone_size: .; cdr3_nt: TGTGCCAGCAGCCTTATAGGGCTAGCGCGCACAGATACGCAGTATTTT; cdr3_aa: CASSLIGLARTDTQYF
j_call: TRBJ1-4; v_call: TRBV29-1; d_call: .; clone_size: .; cdr3_nt: TGCCGCGTTCCGGGCCAGGGAGGTGAAAAACTGTTTTTT; cdr3_aa: CRVPGQGGEKLFF
j_call: TRBJ1-2; v_call: TRBV27; d_call: .; clone_size: .; cdr3_nt: TGTGCCCGCAGTTTCGTGACAGGTACAAGCTATGGCTACACCTTC; cdr3_aa: CARSFVTGTSYGYTF
j_call: TRBJ1-1; v_call: TRBV27; d_call: TRBD1; clone_size: few; cdr3_nt: TGTGCCAGCAGTCCCGGGACAGTCAGCGGTGAAGTGGTTGAAGCTTTCTTT; cdr3_aa: CASSPGTVSGEVVEAFF
j_call: TRBJ2-7; v_call: TRBV7-9; d_call: .; clone_size: .; cdr3_nt: TGTGCCAGCAGCGCGGAAGACAGCTACGAGCAGTACTTC; cdr3_aa: CASSAEDSYEQYF
j_call: TRBJ2-7; v_call: TRBV9; d_call: .; clone_size: few; cdr3_nt: TGTGCCAGCAGCCTGGGGGGGGGCGGCCCCTACGAGCAGTACTTC; cdr3_aa: CASSLGGGGPYEQYF
j_call: TRBJ2-7; v_call: TRBV29-1; d_call: TRBD2; clone_size: .; cdr3_nt: TGCAGCGCCGAAGGACTAGCCTACGAGCAGTACTTC; cdr3_aa: CSAEGLAYEQYF
j_call: TRBJ2-7; v_call: TRBV13; d_call: .; clone_size: many; cdr3_nt: TGTGCCAGCAGCCGAGGAACAGGGATCCACGAGCAGTACTTC; cdr3_aa: CASSRGTGIHEQYF
j_call: TRBJ2-1; v_call: TRBV28; d_call: .; clone_size: few; cdr3_nt: TGTGCCAGCAGTTTACGGTTCGGGGGCGGCCCGGTTGAGCAGTTCTTC; cdr3_aa: CASSLRFGGGPVEQFF
j_call: TRBJ2-3; v_call: TRBV19; d_call: TRBD2; clone_size: .; cdr3_nt: TGTGCCAGTGGAGCAACTAGCGGGCCTACAGGTACGCAGTATTTT; cdr3_aa: CASGATSGPTGTQYF
j_call: TRBJ1-1; v_call: TRBV2; d_call: .; clone_size: many; cdr3_nt: TGTGCCAGCAGTGGGACCGAAAAAACTTGGAACACTGAAGCTTTCTTT; cdr3_aa: CASSGTEKTWNTEAFF
j_call: TRBJ2-7; v_call: TRBV5-6; d_call: TRBD2; clone_size: few; cdr3_nt: TGTGCCAGCAGCTTGGTGTCTAGCGGGAGGCTAGGTCACGAGCAGTACTTC; cdr3_aa: CASSLVSSGRLGHEQYF
j_call: TRBJ2-1; v_call: TRBV7-9; d_call: .; clone_size: .; cdr3_nt: TGTGCCAGCAGCCCAACTATGGTGGCCCCGAGCTCCTACAATGAGCAGTTCTTC; cdr3_aa: CASSPTMVAPSSYNEQFF
j_call: TRBJ2-7; v_call: TRBV30; d_call: .; clone_size: .; cdr3_nt: TGTGCCTGGAGTGCCCCGGCCTCCTACGAGCAGTACTTC; cdr3_aa: CAWSAPASYEQYF
j_call: TRBJ2-3; v_call: TRBV28; d_call: .; clone_size: many; cdr3_nt: TGTGCCAGCAGTACCGGGACTCCCTGGGTCCCAGATACGCAGTATTTT; cdr3_aa: CASSTGTPWVPDTQYF
j_call: TRBJ1-1; v_call: TRBV28; d_call: TRBD1; clone_size: once; cdr3_nt: TGTGCCAGCAGTCCCCCGGGACAGATGGACACTGAAGCTCTCTTT; cdr3_aa: CASSPPGQMDTEALF
j_call: TRBJ2-3; v_call: TRBV7-3; d_call: .; clone_size: .; cdr3_nt: TGTGCCAGCAGCAACGCCGAAGGAGTTCATCACCCCACAGATACGCAGTATTTT; cdr3_aa: CASSNAEGVHHPTDTQYF
j_call: TRBJ2-7; v_call: TRBV4-3; d_call: TRBD2; clone_size: .; cdr3_nt: TGCGCCAGCAGCCGTACGACTAGCGGGATCGAGCAGTACTTC; cdr3_aa: CASSRTTSGIEQYF
j_call: TRBJ2-3; v_call: TRBV7-9; d_call: TRBD2; clone_size: many; cdr3_nt: TGTGCCAGCTCCGGGACTAGCGGGAGAGACACAGATACGCAGTATTTT; cdr3_aa: CASSGTSGRDTDTQYF
j_call: TRBJ2-7; v_call: TRBV20-1; d_call: TRBD1; clone_size: many; cdr3_nt: TGCAGTGCTCCGGACAGGGAGGACGAGCAGTACTTC; cdr3_aa: CSAPDREDEQYF
j_call: TRBJ1-2; v_call: TRBV18; d_call: .; clone_size: few; cdr3_nt: TGTGCCAGCTCACGACCAGAACGACAATCTGGCTACACCTTC; cdr3_aa: CASSRPERQSGYTF
j_call: TRBJ2-3; v_call: TRBV4-2; d_call: .; clone_size: many; cdr3_nt: TGTGCCAGCAGCCAAGATCTGGACAGCACAGATACGCAGTATTTT; cdr3_aa: CASSQDLDSTDTQYF
j_call: TRBJ1-5; v_call: TRBV28; d_call: .; clone_size: many; cdr3_nt: TGTGCCAGCCAACCGGACAGCAATCAGCCCCAGCATTTT; cdr3_aa: CASQPDSNQPQHF
j_call: TRBJ1-1; v_call: TRBV3-1; d_call: .; clone_size: many; cdr3_nt: TGTGCCAGCAGCCCCCGGACAGTAAGAGCTTTATTGGCTTTCTTT; cdr3_aa: CASSPRTVRALLAFF
j_call: TRBJ1-5; v_call: TRBV4-3; d_call: TRBD1; clone_size: few; cdr3_nt: TGCGCCAGCAGCCGGGGGACAGGACCTAATCAGCCCCAGCATTTT; cdr3_aa: CASSRGTGPNQPQHF
j_call: TRBJ1-1; v_call: TRBV29-1; d_call: .; clone_size: many; cdr3_nt: TGCAGCGTTGAAGATGACCGGGACACTGAAGCTTTCTTT; cdr3_aa: CSVEDDRDTEAFF
j_call: TRBJ1-5; v_call: TRBV19; d_call: .; clone_size: .; cdr3_nt: TGTGCCAGTAGGTGGGGATTGGGTAGCAATCAGCCCCAGCATTTT; cdr3_aa: CASRWGLGSNQPQHF
j_call: TRBJ1-1; v_call: TRBV9; d_call: .; clone_size: .; cdr3_nt: TGTGCCCGCCCCCGGGGGGGGCGAACTGAAGCGTTCTTT; cdr3_aa: CARPRGGRTEAFF
j_call: TRBJ1-1; v_call: TRBV4-3; d_call: .; clone_size: .; cdr3_nt: TGCGCCAGCAGCCAAGCTGTCCCCGCCTGGGGCCCTGAAGCTTTCTTT; cdr3_aa: CASSQAVPAWGPEAFF
j_call: TRBJ2-3; v_call: TRBV20-1; d_call: .; clone_size: few; cdr3_nt: TGCAGTGCTAGACTAGAACTTGGGGACTTCGTATTAAGCACAGATACGCAGTATTTT; cdr3_aa: CSARLELGDFVLSTDTQYF
j_call: TRBJ2-3; v_call: TRBV7-9; d_call: TRBD2; clone_size: .; cdr3_nt: TGTGTCAACCGAAAGCGGGGAGACCACACAGATACGCAGTATTTT; cdr3_aa: CVNRKRGDHTDTQYF
j_call: TRBJ1-2; v_call: TRBV30; d_call: .; clone_size: .; cdr3_nt: TGTGCCTGGAACCAAGGGGCGCCCGAGGGCTACACCTTC; cdr3_aa: CAWNQGAPEGYTF
j_call: TRBJ1-3; v_call: TRBV28; d_call: TRBD1; clone_size: few; cdr3_nt: TGTGCCAGCAGTTCATCTCGGACAGGGGCAAACTCCATATATTTT; cdr3_aa: CASSSSRTGANSIYF
j_call: TRBJ2-1; v_call: TRBV6-1; d_call: TRBD2; clone_size: .; cdr3_nt: TGTGCCAGCAAATTTCTAGCGGGAGGGGATATTGAGCAGTTCTTC; cdr3_aa: CASKFLAGGDIEQFF
j_call: TRBJ2-7; v_call: TRBV4-3; d_call: .; clone_size: .; cdr3_nt: TGCGCCAGCAGCCAAGATAAAAGGGGCTGGGGCTACGAGCAGTACTTC; cdr3_aa: CASSQDKRGWGYEQYF
j_call: TRBJ2-3; v_call: TRBV24-1; d_call: .; clone_size: .; cdr3_nt: TGTGCCACCAGTGCAACGACAGCTAGCACAGATACGCAGTATTTT; cdr3_aa: CATSATTASTDTQYF
j_call: TRBJ1-5; v_call: TRBV27; d_call: .; clone_size: few; cdr3_nt: TGTGCCAGCAGAAAGGGGGGGTTTAGCAATCAGCCCCAGCATTTT; cdr3_aa: CASRKGGFSNQPQHF
j_call: TRBJ1-1; v_call: TRBV10-2; d_call: .; clone_size: .; cdr3_nt: TGCGCCAGCAGTGAGTCGGTAGGGGCTCTATTTCGGGCTTTCTTT; cdr3_aa: CASSESVGALFRAFF